The T cell receptor (beta chain) under discussion was sequenced for a study of CD8 T cells in Susac syndrome. The CDR3 is 15 residues long. Germline assignment: CDR1 SGHTA and CDR2 FQGNSA. V was clipped by 4 bases and J by 8 bases, with 20 bases between them. Healthy donors matched for age and sex were used as controls. In contrast to the negatively isolated CD8+ and CD4+ T cells, TEMRA cells were FACS-enriched. A quantity of about 0.5 to 1 ug RNA underwent reverse transcription using random hexamers. TCRdb itself ran the immunoSEQ multiplex PCR reads through MiXCR, one entry per CDR3 protein. The sample yields about 210,000 distinct CDR3 sequences, around 93% seen once.

The gene calls are TRBV7-2 and TRBJ1-2, with D perhaps matching TRBD1 (6 bases). The specimen was CD4+ T cells from PBMCs. The clonotype originates from a human donor in good health. DNA of the CDR3: TGTGCCAGCAGCTCGGGGGCGGCTACGATGAACGGCTACACCTTC. This translates into CASSSGAATMNGYTF.